This is a list of T cell receptor beta chains from one sample in a study of T-cell memory formation after mild COVID-19. TCRdb independently ran MiXCR on the 5' RACE reads; one entry per CDR3 protein. Found here are fewer than 350,000 distinct CDR3 sequences, 7.5% to 9.5% of them singletons; the top ten hold roughly 22%. The sequencing input was PBMCs or a T cell subset sorted from them (not recorded which). All receptors come from a man between 18 and 35 years old who had mild COVID-19 (a few samples of this study predate the infection). Cell type and time point are not known. Both conserved end residues are part of each CDR3. A D gene is named only where the DNA matches it firmly. Not every row has a clone size; where given, it reads once, few, many or a size class.

>-|TRBJ2-1|few|TRBV7-2
CASSNQQVSEQFF
TGTGCCAGCAGCAACCAACAGGTTAGTGAGCAGTTCTTC
>-|TRBJ2-3|many|TRBV20-1
CSAAANRVPDTQYF
TGCAGTGCTGCCGCGAACAGGGTACCAGATACGCAGTATTTT
>-|TRBJ2-1|-|TRBV7-2
CASSQFGPYNEQFF
TGTGCCAGCAGTCAGTTCGGACCGTACAATGAGCAGTTCTTC
>-|TRBJ1-5|-|TRBV5-5
CASSLEFQPQHF
TGTGCCAGCAGCTTGGAGTTTCAGCCCCAGCATTTT
>-|TRBJ2-7|many|TRBV5-1
CASSLDGLSYEQYF
TGCGCCAGCAGCTTGGACGGTCTCTCCTACGAGCAGTACTTC
>-|TRBJ2-3|few|TRBV29-1
CSVTGRTDTQYF
TGCAGCGTGACAGGCCGCACAGATACGCAGTATTTT
>-|TRBJ2-5|-|TRBV4-1
CASSQGGGREETQYF
TGCGCCAGCAGCCAAGGGGGGGGCCGGGAAGAGACCCAGTACTTC
>-|TRBJ2-1|few|TRBV4-2
CASSQLGLSYNEQFF
TGTGCCAGCAGCCAACTGGGCCTCTCCTACAATGAGCAGTTCTTC
>-|TRBJ1-2|few|TRBV28
CASSLGQQYGYTF
TGTGCCAGCAGTTTAGGACAGCAATATGGCTACACCTTC
>TRBD2|TRBJ2-7|few|TRBV6-2/TRBV6-3
CASSYSTSGADEQYF
TGTGCCAGCAGTTACTCCACTAGCGGGGCCGACGAGCAGTACTTC
>-|TRBJ1-1|-|TRBV18
CASSPPTGTEAFF
TGTGCCAGCTCACCACCTACGGGCACTGAAGCTTTCTTT
>TRBD1|TRBJ2-3|-|TRBV11-2
CASTTGTGVSDTQYF
TGTGCCAGCACCACCGGGACAGGGGTTTCAGATACGCAGTATTTT
>-|TRBJ2-3|few|TRBV29-1
CSVEEQGGDTQYF
TGCAGCGTTGAAGAGCAGGGTGGAGATACGCAGTATTTT
>-|TRBJ1-2|few|TRBV4-2
CASSQEGRSYGYTF
TGTGCCAGCAGCCAAGAGGGGCGATCCTATGGCTACACCTTC
>-|TRBJ2-5|-|TRBV7-2
CASSFWTNQETQYF
TGTGCCAGCAGCTTTTGGACAAACCAAGAGACCCAGTACTTC
>-|TRBJ2-1|many|TRBV10-3
CAIGDSAGAGSLNEQFF
TGTGCCATCGGTGATAGCGCGGGGGCAGGGAGTTTGAATGAGCAGTTCTTC
>TRBD1|TRBJ2-1|few|TRBV4-3
CASALDRGIVYEQFF
TGCGCCAGCGCCCTGGACAGGGGAATCGTTTATGAGCAGTTCTTC
>TRBD2|TRBJ2-1|many|TRBV5-1
CASSSPSGVYNEQFF
TGCGCCAGCAGCTCCCCTAGCGGTGTCTACAATGAGCAGTTCTTC
>-|TRBJ2-1|-|TRBV20-1
CSASSFHYSYNEQFF
TGCAGTGCTAGCTCCTTTCACTACTCCTACAATGAGCAGTTCTTC
>TRBD1|TRBJ2-7|-|TRBV7-9
CASGDRSSYEQYF
TGTGCCAGCGGGGACAGGAGCTCCTACGAGCAGTACTTC
>TRBD2|TRBJ2-5|many|TRBV6-2/TRBV6-3
CASSSTSGGLQETQYF
TGTGCCAGCAGTTCGACTAGCGGGGGGTTACAAGAGACCCAGTACTTC
>TRBD1|TRBJ2-7|many|TRBV5-1
CASSLGTVYEQYF
TGCGCCAGCAGCCTAGGGACAGTTTACGAGCAGTACTTC
>TRBD1|TRBJ2-5|-|TRBV7-6
CASSSTQGAGETQYF
TGTGCCAGCAGCTCGACCCAGGGGGCGGGGGAGACCCAGTACTTC
>-|TRBJ1-4|few|TRBV7-2
CASSLSWDEKLFF
TGTGCCAGCAGCTTGTCATGGGACGAAAAACTGTTTTTT
>-|TRBJ1-4|few|TRBV3-1
CASSRDLGGSLFF
TGTGCCAGCAGCCGGGACCTAGGAGGGAGCCTGTTTTTT
>-|TRBJ2-5|few|TRBV25-1
CASSESGATSQETQYF
TGTGCCAGCAGTGAATCGGGAGCGACCAGCCAAGAGACCCAGTACTTC
>-|TRBJ2-5|-|TRBV27
CASSLPGGLQETQYF
TGTGCCAGCAGTTTACCGGGGGGCCTTCAAGAGACCCAGTACTTC
>-|TRBJ1-3|-|TRBV30
CAWSELVSGNTIYF
TGTGCCTGGAGTGAACTGGTATCTGGAAACACCATATATTTT
>-|TRBJ2-3|-|TRBV27
CASSPLSLQSTDTQYF
TGTGCCAGCAGTCCACTCTCCCTTCAGAGCACAGATACGCAGTATTTT
>-|TRBJ1-1|many|TRBV20-1
CSATDGGGNTEAFF
TGCAGTGCTACCGACGGGGGCGGAAACACTGAAGCTTTCTTT
>-|TRBJ2-3|few|TRBV15
CATSRAREEGPYF
TGTGCCACCAGCAGAGCTAGGGAAGAGGGCCCGTATTTT
>-|TRBJ2-1|-|TRBV7-3
CASSPRKYAGGKEQFF
TGTGCCAGCAGCCCACGAAAATACGCCGGGGGCAAGGAGCAGTTCTTC
>-|TRBJ1-6|once|TRBV11-3
CASSLDRAIYNSPLHF
TGTGCCAGCAGCTTAGACAGGGCCATCTATAATTCACCCCTCCACTTT
>-|TRBJ2-1|-|TRBV7-6
CASSVFGEQFF
TGTGCCAGCAGCGTCTTCGGGGAGCAGTTCTTC
>-|TRBJ2-2|-|TRBV6-1
CASSEEAGRTGELFF
TGTGCCAGCAGTGAAGAGGCAGGGAGAACCGGGGAGCTGTTTTTT
>TRBD2|TRBJ2-3|many|TRBV20-1
CSASPPSGGDTQYF
TGCAGTGCTAGTCCGCCTAGCGGGGGAGATACGCAGTATTTT
>-|TRBJ2-3|-|TRBV5-1
CASSLRTPIPSTDTQYF
TGCGCCAGCAGCTTGAGGACCCCCATCCCTAGCACAGATACGCAGTATTTT
>TRBD2|TRBJ2-1|many|TRBV4-1
CASSRSPRTSGNEQFF
TGCGCCAGCAGCCGAAGCCCCCGGACTAGTGGGAATGAGCAGTTCTTC
>-|TRBJ2-7|few|TRBV5-5
CASSLRAGSGEQYF
TGTGCCAGCAGCTTACGGGCAGGGTCAGGCGAGCAGTACTTC
>-|TRBJ2-7|-|TRBV5-1
CASSLGQGRDEQYF
TGCGCCAGCAGCTTGGGACAGGGGAGGGACGAGCAGTACTTC
>-|TRBJ2-7|-|TRBV19
CASSIGSGNYEQYF
TGTGCCAGTAGTATAGGATCCGGGAACTACGAGCAGTACTTC
>-|TRBJ1-5|-|TRBV10-3
CAISFGLGLATQHF
TGTGCCATCTCCTTCGGGCTTGGTCTGGCGACCCAGCATTTT
>-|TRBJ1-2|few|TRBV5-1
CASSLDPGGQGGYTF
TGCGCCAGCAGCTTGGACCCCGGGGGCCAAGGTGGCTACACCTTC
>-|TRBJ2-5|few|TRBV15
CATGLGGGTQYF
TGTGCCACCGGTCTCGGAGGGGGGACCCAGTACTTC
>-|TRBJ1-2|-|TRBV12-3/TRBV12-4
CASSLEVGPSGYTF
TGTGCCAGCAGTTTAGAAGTGGGTCCCAGCGGCTACACCTTC
>TRBD1|TRBJ1-2|few|TRBV5-1
CASSLGQGRPNYGYTF
TGCGCCAGCAGCTTGGGACAGGGCCGTCCTAACTATGGCTACACCTTC
>-|TRBJ2-5|few|TRBV7-2
CASSLREQGGETQYF
TGTGCCAGCAGCTTAAGAGAGCAGGGGGGTGAGACCCAGTACTTC
>TRBD1|TRBJ2-2|many|TRBV5-1
CASSLRTGATGELFF
TGCGCCAGCAGCTTGAGGACAGGAGCCACCGGGGAGCTGTTTTTT
>TRBD1|TRBJ1-1|few|TRBV5-1
CASSLGDRWNTEAFF
TGCGCCAGCAGCTTGGGGGACAGGTGGAACACTGAAGCTTTCTTT
>-|TRBJ1-1|-|TRBV7-9
CASSLVRRDKGTEAFF
TGTGCCAGCAGCTTAGTTAGGCGGGACAAGGGCACTGAAGCTTTCTTT
>-|TRBJ2-1|many|TRBV3-1
CASSLRYNEQFF
TGTGCCAGCAGCCTTAGGTACAATGAGCAGTTCTTC